This record looks at one T cell receptor beta chain sequence and its context. Produced via immunoSEQ multiplex PCR; TCRdb's table is partial and in-frame only. The sample yields 50,000 to 60,000 clones, over 75% seen once. This sample is drawn from a study of OX40 agonist ivuxolimab in advanced cancers. Germline lookup yields CDR1 LNHNV and CDR2 YYDKDF (reference sequence). The CDR3 is 14 residues long. V was clipped by 0 bases and J by 10 bases, with 13 bases between them. This chain connects TRBV15 to TRBJ2-1, with D possibly being TRBD2 (5 bases). The input for sequencing was CD4+ or CD8+ T cells sorted from blood, taken in a trial of the OX40 agonist ivuxolimab. This clonotype was obtained from an adult with an advanced solid tumor such as melanoma, head and neck, liver or kidney cancer. CDR3 bases: TGTGCCACCAGCAGAGATCGGGTCCGGGGAGAGCAGTTCTTC. Encoded protein: CATSRDRVRGEQFF.